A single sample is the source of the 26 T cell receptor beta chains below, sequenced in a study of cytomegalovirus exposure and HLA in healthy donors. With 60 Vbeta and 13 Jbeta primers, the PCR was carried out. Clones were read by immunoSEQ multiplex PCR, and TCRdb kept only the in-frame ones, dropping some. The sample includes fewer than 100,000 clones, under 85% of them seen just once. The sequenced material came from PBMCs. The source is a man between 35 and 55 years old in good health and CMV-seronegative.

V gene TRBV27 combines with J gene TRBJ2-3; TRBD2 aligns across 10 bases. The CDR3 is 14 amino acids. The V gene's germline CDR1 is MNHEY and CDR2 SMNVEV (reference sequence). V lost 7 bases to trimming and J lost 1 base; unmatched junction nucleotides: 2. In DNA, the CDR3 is TGTGCCAGCACCCTAGCGGGGGGCACAGATACGCAGTATTTT. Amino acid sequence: CASTLAGGTDTQYF.

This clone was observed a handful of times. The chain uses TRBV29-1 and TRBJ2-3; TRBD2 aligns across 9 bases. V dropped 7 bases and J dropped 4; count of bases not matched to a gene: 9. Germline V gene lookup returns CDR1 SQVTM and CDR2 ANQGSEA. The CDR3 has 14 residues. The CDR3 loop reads CSAEVAGVADTQYF. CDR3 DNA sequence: TGCAGCGCCGAAGTAGCGGGAGTTGCAGATACGCAGTATTTT.

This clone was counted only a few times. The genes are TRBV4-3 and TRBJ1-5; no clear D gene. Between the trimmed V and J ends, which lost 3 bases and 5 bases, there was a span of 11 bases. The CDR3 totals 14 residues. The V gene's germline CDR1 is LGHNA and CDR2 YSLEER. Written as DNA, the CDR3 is TGCGCCAGCAGCCACCGCAGGCTCGATCAGCCCCAGCATTTT. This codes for CASSHRRLDQPQHF.

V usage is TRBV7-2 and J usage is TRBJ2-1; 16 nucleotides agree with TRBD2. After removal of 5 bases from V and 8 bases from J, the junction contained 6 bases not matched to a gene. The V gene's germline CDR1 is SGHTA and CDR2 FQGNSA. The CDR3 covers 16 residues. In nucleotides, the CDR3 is TGTGCCAGCAGCCTAGGGACTAGCGGGAGGGGAGATGAGCAGTTCTTC. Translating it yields CASSLGTSGRGDEQFF.

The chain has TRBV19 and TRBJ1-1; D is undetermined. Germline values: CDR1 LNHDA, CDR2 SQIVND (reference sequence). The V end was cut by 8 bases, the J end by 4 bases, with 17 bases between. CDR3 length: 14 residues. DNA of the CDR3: TGTGCCAGTGAGTCCTCCGGGTTGGGCACTGAAGCTTTCTTT. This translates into CASESSGLGTEAFF. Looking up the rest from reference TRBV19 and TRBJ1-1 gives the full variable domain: DGGITQSPKYLFRKEGQNVTLSCEQNLNHDAMYWYRQDPGQGLRLIYYSQIVNDFQKGDIAEGYSVSREKKESFPLTVTSAQKNPTAFYLCASESSGLGTEAFFGQGTRLTVV.

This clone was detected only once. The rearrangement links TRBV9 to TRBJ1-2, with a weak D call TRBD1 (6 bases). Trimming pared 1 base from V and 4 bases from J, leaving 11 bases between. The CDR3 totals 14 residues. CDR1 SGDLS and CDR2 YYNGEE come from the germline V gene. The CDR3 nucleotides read TGTGCCAGCAGCGTAACAGGACAGCCCTATGGCTACACCTTC. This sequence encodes CASSVTGQPYGYTF.

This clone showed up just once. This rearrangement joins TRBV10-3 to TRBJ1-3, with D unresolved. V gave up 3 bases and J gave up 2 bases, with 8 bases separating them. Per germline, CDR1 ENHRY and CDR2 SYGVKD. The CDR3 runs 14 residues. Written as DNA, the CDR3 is TGTGCCATCAGTGATTCCACAACTGGAAACACCATATATTTT. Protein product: CAISDSTTGNTIYF.

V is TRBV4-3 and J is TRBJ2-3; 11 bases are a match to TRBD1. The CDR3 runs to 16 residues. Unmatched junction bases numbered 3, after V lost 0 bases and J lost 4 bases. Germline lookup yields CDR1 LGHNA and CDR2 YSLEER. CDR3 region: CASSQDGQGASDTQYF. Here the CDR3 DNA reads TGCGCCAGCAGCCAAGATGGACAGGGGGCCTCAGATACGCAGTATTTT.

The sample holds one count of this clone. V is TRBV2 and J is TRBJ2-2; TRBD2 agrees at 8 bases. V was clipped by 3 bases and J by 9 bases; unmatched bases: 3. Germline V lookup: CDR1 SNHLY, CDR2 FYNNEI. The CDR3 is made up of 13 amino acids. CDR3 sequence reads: CASSDSGGWELFF. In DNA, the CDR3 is TGTGCCAGCAGTGACTCGGGAGGGTGGGAGCTGTTTTTT.

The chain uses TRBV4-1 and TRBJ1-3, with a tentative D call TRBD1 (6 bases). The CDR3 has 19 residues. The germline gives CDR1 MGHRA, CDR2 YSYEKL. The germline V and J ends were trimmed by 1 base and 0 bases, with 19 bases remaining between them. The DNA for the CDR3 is TGCGCCAGCAGCCAAGGGGGCAGGGGCACTGCCTACTCTGGAAACACCATATATTTT. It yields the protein CASSQGGRGTAYSGNTIYF.

For the CDR3, the DNA is TGTGCCAGCAGCAAAAGGGGACTAGTTGGAGAGACCCAGTACTTC. Protein: CASSKRGLVGETQYF. The chain joins TRBV11-3 to TRBJ2-5, with 8 bases fitting TRBD2. The CDR3 is made up of 15 amino acids. With V trimmed by 5 bases and J by 4 bases, 9 bases remained unmatched. The V gene's germline CDR1 is SGHNT and CDR2 YENEEA.

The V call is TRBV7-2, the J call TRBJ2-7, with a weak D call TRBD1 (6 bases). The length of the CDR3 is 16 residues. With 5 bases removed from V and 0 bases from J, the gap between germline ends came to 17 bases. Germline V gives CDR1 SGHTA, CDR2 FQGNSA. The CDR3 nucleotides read TGTGCCAGCAGCGTACCACAGGGAACCCGCTCCTACGAGCAGTACTTC. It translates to CASSVPQGTRSYEQYF.

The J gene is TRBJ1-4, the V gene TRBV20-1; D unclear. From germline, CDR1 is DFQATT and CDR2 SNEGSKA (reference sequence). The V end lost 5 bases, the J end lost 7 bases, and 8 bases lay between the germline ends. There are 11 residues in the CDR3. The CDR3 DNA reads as TGCAGTGCTCCGACGGGTGAAAAACTGTTTTTT. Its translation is CSAPTGEKLFF.

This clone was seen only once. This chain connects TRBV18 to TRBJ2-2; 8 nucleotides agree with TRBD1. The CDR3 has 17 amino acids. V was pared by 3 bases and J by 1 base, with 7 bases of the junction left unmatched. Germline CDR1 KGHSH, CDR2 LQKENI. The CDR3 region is CASSPLTGTGNTGELFF. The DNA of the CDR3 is TGTGCCAGCTCACCTTTAACCGGGACAGGGAACACCGGGGAGCTGTTTTTT.

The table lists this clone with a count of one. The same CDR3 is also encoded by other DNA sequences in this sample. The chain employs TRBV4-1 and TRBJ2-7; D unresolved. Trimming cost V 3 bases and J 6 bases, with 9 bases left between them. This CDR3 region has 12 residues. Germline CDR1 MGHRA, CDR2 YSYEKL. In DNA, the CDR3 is TGCGCCAGCAGCCAGCTCTCAGGCGAGCAGTACTTC. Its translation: CASSQLSGEQYF.

The CDR3 is CASRLLRGQETQYF. In DNA form, the CDR3 reads TGTGCCAGCAGACTACTCAGGGGCCAAGAGACCCAGTACTTC. The rearrangement links TRBV7-2 to TRBJ2-5; a weak D match, TRBD1 (6 bases). CDR1 and CDR2 from the germline V gene are SGHTA and FQGNSA. Trimming removed 6 bases at V and 1 base at J, with 12 bases between. The CDR3 extends over 14 amino acids. Full variable domain (outside the CDR3, taken from reference TRBV7-2 and TRBJ2-5): GAGVSQSPSNKVTEKGKDVELRCDPISGHTALYWYRQSLGQGLEFLIYFQGNSAPDKSGLPSDRFSAERTGGSVSTLTIQRTQQEDSAVYLCASRLLRGQETQYFGPGTRLLVL.

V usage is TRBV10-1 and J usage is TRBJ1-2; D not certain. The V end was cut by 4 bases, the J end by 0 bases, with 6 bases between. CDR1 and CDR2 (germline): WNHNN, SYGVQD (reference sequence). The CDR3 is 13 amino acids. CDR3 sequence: CASSAAANYGYTF. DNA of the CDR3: TGCGCCAGCAGTGCAGCGGCTAACTATGGCTACACCTTC.

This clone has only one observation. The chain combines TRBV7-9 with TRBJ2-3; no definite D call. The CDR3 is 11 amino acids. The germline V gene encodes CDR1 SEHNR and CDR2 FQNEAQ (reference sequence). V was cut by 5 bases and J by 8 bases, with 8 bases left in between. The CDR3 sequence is CASSPVSTQYF. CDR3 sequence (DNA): TGTGCCAGCAGCCCCGTTTCTACGCAGTATTTT. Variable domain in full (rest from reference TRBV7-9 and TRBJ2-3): DTGVSQNPRHKITKRGQNVTFRCDPISEHNRLYWYRQTLGQGPEFLTYFQNEAQLEKSRLLSDRFSAERPKGSFSTLEIQRTEQGDSAMYLCASSPVSTQYFGPGTRLTVL.

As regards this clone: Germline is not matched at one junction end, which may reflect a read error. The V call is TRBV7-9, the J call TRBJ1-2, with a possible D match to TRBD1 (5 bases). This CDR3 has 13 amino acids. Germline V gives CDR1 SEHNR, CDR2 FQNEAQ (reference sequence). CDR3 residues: CSSSLGRGRGYTF. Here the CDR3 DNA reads TGTTCCAGCAGCTTAGGGAGGGGACGTGGCTACACCTTC.

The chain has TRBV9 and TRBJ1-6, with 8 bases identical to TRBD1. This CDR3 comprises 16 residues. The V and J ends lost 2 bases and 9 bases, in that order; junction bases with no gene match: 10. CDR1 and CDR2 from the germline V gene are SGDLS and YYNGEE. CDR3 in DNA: TGTGCCAGCAGCGTTTACCCCGGACAGGGCGCTTCACCCCTCCACTTT. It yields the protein CASSVYPGQGASPLHF.

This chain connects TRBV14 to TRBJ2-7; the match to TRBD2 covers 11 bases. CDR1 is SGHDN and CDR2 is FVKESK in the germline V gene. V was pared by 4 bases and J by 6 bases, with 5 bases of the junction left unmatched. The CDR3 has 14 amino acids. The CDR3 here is CASSPGTSGFEQYF. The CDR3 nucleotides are TGTGCCAGCAGCCCCGGGACTAGCGGATTCGAGCAGTACTTC.

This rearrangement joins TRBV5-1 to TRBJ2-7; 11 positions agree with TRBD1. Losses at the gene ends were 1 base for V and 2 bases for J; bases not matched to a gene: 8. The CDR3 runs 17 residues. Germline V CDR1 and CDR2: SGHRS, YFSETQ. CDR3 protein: CASSLRTGGEPAYEQYF. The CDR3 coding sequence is TGCGCCAGCAGCTTGAGGACAGGGGGCGAGCCTGCCTACGAGCAGTACTTC.

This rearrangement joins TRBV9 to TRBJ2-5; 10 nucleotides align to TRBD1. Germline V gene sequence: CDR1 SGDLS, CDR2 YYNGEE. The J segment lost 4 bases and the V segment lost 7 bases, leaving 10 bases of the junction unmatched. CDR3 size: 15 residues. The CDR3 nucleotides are TGTGCCAGCGGACGGGGACAGGGGTTCGGAGAGACCCAGTACTTC. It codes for CASGRGQGFGETQYF.

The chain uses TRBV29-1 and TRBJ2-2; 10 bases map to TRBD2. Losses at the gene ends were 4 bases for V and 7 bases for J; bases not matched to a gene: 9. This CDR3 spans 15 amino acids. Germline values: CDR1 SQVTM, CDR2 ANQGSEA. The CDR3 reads CSVGELAGVFGELFF. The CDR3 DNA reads TGCAGCGTTGGAGAGCTAGCGGGAGTGTTCGGGGAGCTGTTTTTT.

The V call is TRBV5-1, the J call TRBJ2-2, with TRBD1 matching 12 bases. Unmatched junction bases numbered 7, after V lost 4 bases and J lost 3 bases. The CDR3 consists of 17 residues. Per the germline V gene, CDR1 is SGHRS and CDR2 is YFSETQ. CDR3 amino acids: CASSLGQGAPDTGELFF. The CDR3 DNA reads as TGCGCCAGCAGCCTGGGACAGGGGGCTCCGGACACCGGGGAGCTGTTTTTT.

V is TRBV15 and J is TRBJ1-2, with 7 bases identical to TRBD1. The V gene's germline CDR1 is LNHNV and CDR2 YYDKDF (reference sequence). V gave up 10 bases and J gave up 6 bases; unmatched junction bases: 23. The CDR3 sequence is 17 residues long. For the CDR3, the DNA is TGTGCCATAGGAGGGTGGGCACAGGGGACCGGAGCAGATGGCTACACCTTC. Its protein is CAIGGWAQGTGADGYTF.